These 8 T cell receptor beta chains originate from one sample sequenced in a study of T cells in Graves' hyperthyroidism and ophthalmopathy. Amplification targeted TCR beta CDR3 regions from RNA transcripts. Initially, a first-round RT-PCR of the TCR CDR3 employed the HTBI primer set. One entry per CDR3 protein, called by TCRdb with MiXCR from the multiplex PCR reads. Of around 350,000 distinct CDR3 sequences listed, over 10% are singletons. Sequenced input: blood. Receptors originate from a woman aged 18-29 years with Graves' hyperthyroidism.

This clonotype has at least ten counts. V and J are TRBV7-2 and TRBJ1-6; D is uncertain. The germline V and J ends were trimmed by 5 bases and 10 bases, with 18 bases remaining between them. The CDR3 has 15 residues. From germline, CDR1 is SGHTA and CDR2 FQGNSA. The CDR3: CASSHLVYGNSPLHF. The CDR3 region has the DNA TGTGCCAGCAGCCACCTCGTATATGGTAACTCACCCCTCCACTTT.

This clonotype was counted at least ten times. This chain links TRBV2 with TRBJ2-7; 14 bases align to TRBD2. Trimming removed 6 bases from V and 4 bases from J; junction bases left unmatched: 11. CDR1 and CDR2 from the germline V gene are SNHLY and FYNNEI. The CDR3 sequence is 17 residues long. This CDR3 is CASRQGTSGRGKYEQYF. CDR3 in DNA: TGTGCCAGCAGACAAGGGACTAGCGGGAGAGGGAAATACGAGCAGTACTTC.

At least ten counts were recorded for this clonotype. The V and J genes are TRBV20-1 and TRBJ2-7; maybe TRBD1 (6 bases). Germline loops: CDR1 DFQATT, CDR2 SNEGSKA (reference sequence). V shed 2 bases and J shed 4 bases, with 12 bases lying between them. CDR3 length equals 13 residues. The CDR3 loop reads CSARSTGRYEQYF. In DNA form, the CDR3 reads TGCAGTGCTAGATCCACAGGGAGATACGAGCAGTACTTC.

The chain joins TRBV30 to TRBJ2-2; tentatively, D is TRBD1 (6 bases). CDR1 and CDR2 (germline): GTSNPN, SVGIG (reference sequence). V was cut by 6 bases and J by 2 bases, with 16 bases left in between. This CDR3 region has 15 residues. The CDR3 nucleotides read TGTGCCTGCCTCACTTTAGGGGGAAACACCGGGGAGCTGTTTTTT. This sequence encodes CACLTLGGNTGELFF.

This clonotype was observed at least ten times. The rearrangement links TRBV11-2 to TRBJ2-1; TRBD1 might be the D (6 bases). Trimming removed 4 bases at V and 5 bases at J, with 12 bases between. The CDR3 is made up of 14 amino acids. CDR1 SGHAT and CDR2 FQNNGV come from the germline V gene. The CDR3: CASSSGGPNNEQFF. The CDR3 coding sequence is TGTGCCAGCAGCTCTGGGGGCCCTAACAATGAGCAGTTCTTC.

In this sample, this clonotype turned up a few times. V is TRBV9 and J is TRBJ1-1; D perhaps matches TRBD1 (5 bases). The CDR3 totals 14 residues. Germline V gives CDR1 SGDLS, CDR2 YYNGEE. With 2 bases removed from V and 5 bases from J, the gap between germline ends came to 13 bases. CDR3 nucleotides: TGTGCCAGCAGCGTTGGGGGTGGAATGACTGAAGCTTTCTTT. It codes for CASSVGGGMTEAFF.

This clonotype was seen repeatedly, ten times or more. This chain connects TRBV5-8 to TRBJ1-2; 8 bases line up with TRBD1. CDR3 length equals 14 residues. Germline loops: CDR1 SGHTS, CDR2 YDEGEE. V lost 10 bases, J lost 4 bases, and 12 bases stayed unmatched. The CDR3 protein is CASSRGQGFYGYTF. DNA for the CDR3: TGTGCCTCCTCCCGAGGACAGGGCTTCTATGGCTACACCTTC.

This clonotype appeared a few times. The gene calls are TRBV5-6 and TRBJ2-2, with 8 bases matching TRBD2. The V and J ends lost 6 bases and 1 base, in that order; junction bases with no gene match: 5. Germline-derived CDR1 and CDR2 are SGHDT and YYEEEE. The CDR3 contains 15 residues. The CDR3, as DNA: TGTGCCAGCATAGGACTAGCCCTGAACACCGGGGAGCTGTTTTTT. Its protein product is CASIGLALNTGELFF.